The clone carrying this T cell receptor beta chain was seen more than once but under ten times. Authors' processing steps: Nucleated cell number was recorded as an estimate derived from reference gene primer amplification. Clones were read by immunoSEQ multiplex PCR, and TCRdb kept only the in-frame ones, dropping some. That table is the source of V, J and clone size, and D and trimming were worked out from the DNA. Among under 300,000 clones listed, approximately 82% were seen once. The data were taken from a study of blood T cell repertoires in COVID-19. Study as a whole: The origin of the acute and convalescent COVID-19 samples was the United States, Italy and Spain. T cells, B-cell-depleted T cells, or PBMCs provided the cDNA or gDNA that served as material.

CDR3 length equals 12 residues. V shed 6 bases and J shed 9 bases, with 12 bases lying between them. The chain is built from TRBV12-3 or TRBV12-4 and TRBJ1-5; a weak D match, TRBD1 (6 bases). Sequenced sample: peripheral blood. This clonotype originated in a woman younger than 30 with acute or convalescent COVID-19. The CDR3 protein is CASSQGGGPQHF. The CDR3 nucleotides read TGTGCCAGCAGCCAAGGGGGGGGGCCCCAGCATTTT.